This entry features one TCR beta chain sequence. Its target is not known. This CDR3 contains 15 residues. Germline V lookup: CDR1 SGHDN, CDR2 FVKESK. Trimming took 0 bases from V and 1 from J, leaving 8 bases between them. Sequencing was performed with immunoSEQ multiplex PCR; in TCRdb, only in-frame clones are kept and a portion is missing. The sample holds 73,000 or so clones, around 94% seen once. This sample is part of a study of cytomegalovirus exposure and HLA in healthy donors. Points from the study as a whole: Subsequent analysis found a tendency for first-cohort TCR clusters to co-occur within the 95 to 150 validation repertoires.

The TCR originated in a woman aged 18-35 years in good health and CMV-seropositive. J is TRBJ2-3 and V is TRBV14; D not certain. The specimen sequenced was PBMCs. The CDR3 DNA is TGTGCCAGCAGCCAAGAACGAGGTCGCACAGATACGCAGTATTTT. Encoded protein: CASSQERGRTDTQYF. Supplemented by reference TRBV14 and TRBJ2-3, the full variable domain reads EAGVTQFPSHSVIEKGQTVTLRCDPISGHDNLYWYRRVMGKEIKFLLHFVKESKQDESGMPNNRFLAERTGGTYSTLKVQPAELEDSGVYFCASSQERGRTDTQYFGPGTRLTVL.